This TCR beta chain originates from a study of T cell responses to AZD1222 COVID-19 vaccine. Study-level findings and limits: Researchers report vaccine-associated CD4 TCRs spanning spike, with dominance at 160-218 and 743-854. Donors were chiefly white British, with a greater number of females, and clonal diversity was perhaps underestimated. Among AZD1222 vaccinees, only five or six were seropositive at baseline.

Of note for this clone: Its antigen is unidentified.

Libraries were prepared by immunoSEQ multiplex PCR; TCRdb keeps only in-frame clonotypes and omits some of them. Of fewer than 200,000 clones listed, about 92% are singletons. Germline V gene sequence: CDR1 SGDLS, CDR2 YYNGEE. There are 16 residues in the CDR3. V was trimmed by 0 bases and J by 4 bases, leaving 13 bases between them. The genes are TRBV9 and TRBJ1-4, with unresolved D. The clonotype comes from an adult who received the MenACWY meningococcal vaccine as a control. The source was peripheral blood, collected 28 days after the second dose of the MenACWY control vaccine. The DNA of the CDR3 is TGTGCCAGCAGCGTAGGAGACCGAGGCGGTAATGAAAAACTGTTTTTT. Its translation is CASSVGDRGGNEKLFF.